The 9 T cell receptor beta chains presented below share a single source sample, sequenced in a study of cytomegalovirus exposure and HLA in healthy donors. The PCR employed 60 Vbeta primers together with 13 Jbeta primers. Sequencing was performed with immunoSEQ multiplex PCR; in TCRdb, only in-frame clones are kept and a portion is missing. The sample consists of some 180,000 clones, over 65% of them appearing once. Material for sequencing was PBMCs. The receptors were gathered from a woman aged 60-70 years in good health and CMV-seropositive.

The genes are TRBV7-3 and TRBJ2-1; 12 nucleotides match TRBD2. The V gene's germline CDR1 is SGHTA and CDR2 FQGTGA. The CDR3 runs to 16 residues. J lost 1 base, V lost 4 bases, and 2 bases had no gene match. The CDR3 sequence is CASSSTSGRSYNEQFF. The CDR3 DNA sequence: TGTGCCAGCAGCTCTACTAGCGGGAGGTCCTACAATGAGCAGTTCTTC.

The genes are TRBV10-1 and TRBJ2-3; TRBD1 matches 7 bases. The V segment lost 7 bases and the J segment 4 bases; nucleotides outside the gene matches: 8. Germline lookup yields CDR1 WNHNN and CDR2 SYGVQD (reference sequence). This CDR3 is 14 amino acids long. The chain's CDR3 is CASNDRVGADTQYF. The CDR3 region has the DNA TGCGCCAGCAACGACAGGGTAGGTGCAGATACGCAGTATTTT.

This chain joins TRBV11-2 and TRBJ2-7, with D perhaps matching TRBD1 (5 bases). This CDR3 contains 14 residues. Per germline, CDR1 SGHAT and CDR2 FQNNGV. Trimming removed 0 bases from V and 5 bases from J, with 11 bases in between. This chain's CDR3 is CASSLDLGRDEQYF. CDR3 DNA: TGTGCCAGCAGCTTAGATCTCGGCAGGGACGAGCAGTACTTC.

The chain uses TRBV7-8 and TRBJ2-5; 9 bases fit TRBD2. The DNA matches TRBJ2-7 better at its end, which makes the J call doubtful. There are 14 residues in the CDR3. Germline V lookup: CDR1 SGHVS, CDR2 FQNEAQ. CDR3 amino acids: CASSSRGGTYEQYF. The DNA of the CDR3 is TGTGCCAGCAGCTCGCGGGGGGGGACCTACGAGCAGTACTTC.

This clone was counted a few times. The J gene is TRBJ2-7, the V gene TRBV28, with a possible D match to TRBD1 (5 bases). This CDR3 has 11 amino acids. Trimming pared 5 bases from V and 5 bases from J, leaving 7 bases between. Looked up from germline, CDR1 is MDHEN and CDR2 is SYDVKM. The CDR3 spells CASSIRDEQYF. The CDR3 DNA reads as TGTGCCAGCAGTATCAGGGACGAGCAGTACTTC. The full variable domain, with the rest looked up from reference TRBV28 and TRBJ2-7, is DVKVTQSSRYLVKRTGEKVFLECVQDMDHENMFWYRQDPGLGLRLIYFSYDVKMKEKGDIPEGYSVSREKKERFSLILESASTNQTSMYLCASSIRDEQYFGPGTRLTVT.

The chain is built from TRBV27 and TRBJ1-4, with 8 bases identical to TRBD1. The CDR3 length is 14 residues. Germline V gene data show CDR1 as MNHEY and CDR2 as SMNVEV (reference sequence). Trimming cost V 6 bases and J 6 bases; bases outside gene matches: 6. The CDR3 sequence: CASSLRQGYEKLFF. The DNA for the CDR3 is TGTGCCAGCAGCCTACGACAGGGGTATGAAAAACTGTTTTTT.

The chain couples TRBV13 to TRBJ2-1; a weak D match, TRBD1 (6 bases). Germline assignment: CDR1 PRHDT and CDR2 FYEKMQ (reference sequence). V was pared by 5 bases and J by 0 bases, with 17 bases between. The CDR3 spans 17 residues. In DNA form, the CDR3 reads TGTGCCAGCAGCCTACGAGGGGCAGGGGTCTCCTACAATGAGCAGTTCTTC. This codes for CASSLRGAGVSYNEQFF.

This rearrangement joins TRBV7-8 to TRBJ1-5; no definite D call. The V end lost 1 base, the J end lost 1 base, and 8 bases lay between the germline ends. The CDR3 contains 15 residues. Germline V gene lookup returns CDR1 SGHVS and CDR2 FQNEAQ. The CDR3 loop is CASSLVWASNQPQHF. CDR3 DNA sequence: TGTGCCAGCAGCTTAGTGTGGGCGAGCAATCAGCCCCAGCATTTT.

V is TRBV2 and J is TRBJ1-3; 7 nucleotides line up with TRBD1. This CDR3 is built from 14 residues. Per the germline V gene, CDR1 is SNHLY and CDR2 is FYNNEI. Trimming cost V 7 bases and J 0 bases; bases outside gene matches: 3. CDR3 coding DNA: TGTGCCAGCACACAGGGGAACTCTGGAAACACCATATATTTT. Translated: CASTQGNSGNTIYF.